This passage covers 6 T cell receptor beta chains from one sample sequenced in a study of blood T cells in healthy people across ages. PCR was performed a second time for roughly 7 to 12 cycles using a sample-barcoded 5' primer and a J-beta primer mix. TCRdb analysed the 5' RACE reads with MiXCR anew, one entry per CDR3 protein. The table shows 800,000 or so distinct CDR3 sequences, with 35% to 50% occurring only once. Sequences were obtained from blood. These receptors came from a man aged 80 or over in good health.

In the case of this clonotype: The junction differs from germline at one of its ends, possibly a read error. The rearrangement links TRBV25-1 to TRBJ1-1; D uncertain. Germline V lookup: CDR1 MGHDK, CDR2 SYGVNS. The CDR3 loop spans 12 amino acids. CDR3 in DNA: TGTACCAGCAGTGATTTTTACACTGAAGCTTTCTTT. Translating gives CTSSDFYTEAFF.

This clonotype was counted a few times. J is TRBJ1-1 and V is TRBV5-1, with a possible D match to TRBD1 (5 bases). The V end lost 4 bases, the J end lost 1 base, and 14 bases lay between the germline ends. The CDR3 loop spans 15 amino acids. Germline lookup yields CDR1 SGHRS and CDR2 YFSETQ. The CDR3 DNA reads TGCGCCAGCAGCCCTCGTGGGGGGGAGAACACTGAAGCTTTCTTT. Protein: CASSPRGGENTEAFF. The full variable domain, in which reference TRBV5-1 and TRBJ1-1 provide the parts outside the CDR3, is KAGVTQTPRYLIKTRGQQVTLSCSPISGHRSVSWYQQTPGQGLQFLFEYFSETQRNKGNFPGRFSGRQFSNSRSEMNVSTLELGDSALYLCASSPRGGENTEAFFGQGTRLTVV.

The V call is TRBV20-1, the J call TRBJ1-5; the D is unclear. From germline, CDR1 is DFQATT and CDR2 SNEGSKA (reference sequence). CDR3 length: 14 residues. The germline V and J ends were trimmed by 0 bases and 8 bases, with 14 bases remaining between them. CDR3 protein: CSAREGGPNEPQHF. CDR3 in DNA: TGCAGTGCTAGAGAGGGCGGACCTAATGAGCCCCAGCATTTT.

This chain uses TRBV28 with TRBJ1-5; D gene unclear. This CDR3 comprises 13 residues. Germline assignment: CDR1 MDHEN and CDR2 SYDVKM. V lost 6 bases and J 4 bases, leaving 10 bases between the germline ends. The CDR3 protein is CASRDGGNQPQHF. In DNA form, the CDR3 reads TGTGCCAGCAGGGACGGTGGGAATCAGCCCCAGCATTTT.

The chain carries TRBV5-1 and TRBJ2-5; 8 positions match TRBD2. Trimming cost V 0 bases and J 13 bases; bases outside gene matches: 14. The germline V gene encodes CDR1 SGHRS and CDR2 YFSETQ. This CDR3 spans 15 amino acids. The CDR3 region is CASSLAMAGGYERYF. The CDR3 DNA sequence: TGCGCCAGCAGCTTGGCCATGGCGGGAGGCTACGAGCGGTACTTC.

The chain recombines TRBV7-9 with TRBJ1-5; 7 bases map to TRBD1. CDR1 is SEHNR and CDR2 is FQNEAQ in the germline V gene (reference sequence). J gave up 1 base and V 5 bases, and 20 bases lay outside the gene matches. The CDR3 spans 20 residues. CDR3 sequence (DNA): TGTGCCAGCAGCCCCGGGCCCCGGGGACAGCACTTATCGAGCAATCAGCCCCAGCATTTT. The encoded protein is CASSPGPRGQHLSSNQPQHF.